This record looks at one TCR beta chain sequence and its context. This entry comes from a study of blood T cell repertoires in COVID-19. Study context: Spain, Italy and the United States supplied samples that represented acute and convalescent COVID-19.

The ends lost 6 bases at V and 2 bases at J; junction bases unmatched: 9. The CDR3 covers 15 residues. Germline CDR1 SQVTM, CDR2 ANQGSEA. Profiled with immunoSEQ multiplex PCR; TCRdb holds only in-frame clones, not every one. Altogether roughly 250,000 clones are present, under 85% being singletons, with the ten largest covering under 4.5%. This clonotype originated in a woman aged 40-49 years with active or convalescent COVID-19. The chain employs TRBV29-1 and TRBJ2-5; TRBD2 aligns across 10 bases. What was sequenced was peripheral blood. The CDR3 nucleotides read TGCAGCGTCCCCCGTGGAGCGGGGGGGCAAGAGACCCAGTACTTC. It encodes CSVPRGAGGQETQYF. The full variable domain, completed using reference TRBV29-1 and TRBJ2-5, is SAVISQKPSRDICQRGTSLTIQCQVDSQVTMMFWYRQQPGQSLTLIATANQGSEATYESGFVIDKFPISRPNLTFSTLTVSNMSPEDSSIYLCSVPRGAGGQETQYFGPGTRLLVL.